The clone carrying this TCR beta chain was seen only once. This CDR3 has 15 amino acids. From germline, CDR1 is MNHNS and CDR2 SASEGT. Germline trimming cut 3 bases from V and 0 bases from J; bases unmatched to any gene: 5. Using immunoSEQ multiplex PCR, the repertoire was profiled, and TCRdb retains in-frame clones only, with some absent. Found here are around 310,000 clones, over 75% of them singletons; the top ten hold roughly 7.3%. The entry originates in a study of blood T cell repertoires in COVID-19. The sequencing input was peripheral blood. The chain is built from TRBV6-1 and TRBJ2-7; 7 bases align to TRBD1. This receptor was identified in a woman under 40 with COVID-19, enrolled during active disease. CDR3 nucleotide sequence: TGTGCCAGCAGTGAGGGACAGAGAAGCTCCTACGAGCAGTACTTC. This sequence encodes CASSEGQRSSYEQYF.